This T cell receptor (beta chain) was found in a study of T cell responses to AZD1222 COVID-19 vaccine. The study's findings and limits: Vaccine-related CD4 TCRs covered spike, predominating at 160-218 and 743-854. Repertoires were obtained only post-peak T cell response.

Trimming removed 0 bases from V and 0 bases from J, with 8 bases in between. Germline V gives CDR1 LNHNV, CDR2 YYDKDF (reference sequence). The CDR3 has 16 residues. Comment on this clone: The target antigen is unknown.

Profiled with immunoSEQ multiplex PCR; TCRdb holds only in-frame clones, not every one. The table records some 200,000 clones, just over 90% of them present only once. The receptor was isolated from an adult in good health. Source: peripheral blood, taken on day 0 of AZD1222 vaccination. This chain joins TRBV15 and TRBJ1-4; D is undetermined. The CDR3 DNA follows: TGTGCCACCAGCAGAGAGCAAATCGCAACTAATGAAAAACTGTTTTTT. Residues: CATSREQIATNEKLFF.